The sequence of this TCR beta chain was determined in a study of early T cells in non-severe SARS-CoV-2 infection. This clonotype appeared a few times. TCRdb re-called the 5' RACE reads through MiXCR, storing one row per CDR3 protein. This sample has tens of thousands of distinct CDR3 sequences, with 12% to 15% found just once. The germline V gene encodes CDR1 SGHAT and CDR2 FQNNGV. Between the trimmed V and J ends, which lost 0 bases and 2 bases, there was a span of 20 bases. This CDR3 has 20 amino acids. The receptor was derived from an adult who was a healthcare worker with PCR-confirmed SARS-CoV-2 infection or an uninfected control (not recorded which). The sequencing sample was made of whole blood. This chain joins TRBV11-2 and TRBJ2-6, with D possibly called TRBD1 or TRBD2 (6 bases each). CDR3 sequence (DNA): TGTGCCAGCAGCTTAGATCGAGGGGGGCGTAAGTCTCCTGGGGCCAACGTCCTGACTTTC. Its translation is CASSLDRGGRKSPGANVLTF.